These 20 T cell receptor beta chains originate from one sample sequenced in a study of cytomegalovirus exposure and HLA in healthy donors. The PCR made use of 60 Vbeta and 13 Jbeta primers. Sequencing used immunoSEQ multiplex PCR; TCRdb keeps in-frame clones, though not all of them. The sample contains about 170,000 clones, approximately 81% of which appear only once. What was sequenced was PBMCs. The receptors stem from a young man in good health and CMV-seropositive.

The CDR3 region has the DNA TGTGCCAGCAGTGATACTAGCGGGAGTTACAATGAGCAGTTCTTC. It yields the protein CASSDTSGSYNEQFF. The V call is TRBV25-1, the J call TRBJ2-1; 11 positions match TRBD2. Germline values: CDR1 MGHDK, CDR2 SYGVNS. The V segment lost 3 bases and the J segment 4 bases; nucleotides outside the gene matches: 2. The CDR3 is 15 residues long.

The rearrangement links TRBV5-1 to TRBJ2-3; possible D gene TRBD2, 5 bases. Germline lookup yields CDR1 SGHRS and CDR2 YFSETQ. The CDR3 has 15 amino acids. Trimming pared 5 bases from V and 2 bases from J, leaving 15 bases between. The CDR3, as DNA: TGCGCCAGCAGAGTGGAGGTCCGGCTCACAGATACGCAGTATTTT. It codes for CASRVEVRLTDTQYF.

The rearrangement links TRBV6-5 to TRBJ2-1, with 9 bases identical to TRBD2. V lost 0 bases and J lost 5; bases outside the gene matches: 5. The germline V gene has CDR1 MNHEY and CDR2 SVGAGI. The CDR3 extends over 16 amino acids. Written as DNA, the CDR3 is TGTGCCAGCAGTTACTCGATGGCTAGCGGGGACAATGAGCAGTTCTTC. It codes for CASSYSMASGDNEQFF.

The rearrangement uses TRBV19 and TRBJ2-2, with 9 nucleotides matching TRBD1. V shed 5 bases, J shed 3 bases, and the junction held 4 bases outside the gene matches. Germline V gene sequence: CDR1 LNHDA, CDR2 SQIVND (reference sequence). The CDR3 has 15 residues. Here the CDR3 DNA reads TGTGCCAGTAGTCCGCGGACAGGGGACACCGGGGAGCTGTTTTTT. This encodes CASSPRTGDTGELFF. Full variable domain (remainder filled in from reference TRBV19 and TRBJ2-2): DGGITQSPKYLFRKEGQNVTLSCEQNLNHDAMYWYRQDPGQGLRLIYYSQIVNDFQKGDIAEGYSVSREKKESFPLTVTSAQKNPTAFYLCASSPRTGDTGELFFGEGSRLTVL.

The chain couples TRBV10-3 to TRBJ2-1; 9 nucleotides align to TRBD2. CDR3 length: 18 amino acids. The junction had 10 bases not matched to a gene; V was cut back by 0 bases and J by 4 bases. CDR1 and CDR2 from the germline V gene are ENHRY and SYGVKD. CDR3 sequence reads: CAISESISRLAGYNEQFF. CDR3 nucleotides: TGTGCCATCAGTGAGTCGATATCTCGGCTAGCGGGGTACAATGAGCAGTTCTTC.

The chain is built from TRBV5-8 and TRBJ1-2; TRBD1 is a possible D gene (5 bases). The CDR3 extends over 13 amino acids. Between the trimmed V and J ends, which lost 6 bases and 6 bases, there was a span of 15 bases. Germline values: CDR1 SGHTS, CDR2 YDEGEE. The CDR3 coding sequence is TGTGCCAGCACCGCGGGGTGGGGCGATGGCTACACCTTC. It codes for CASTAGWGDGYTF.

The chain couples TRBV11-3 to TRBJ2-2, with D possibly matching TRBD1 (5 bases). The V and J ends lost 9 bases and 0 bases respectively, with 14 bases between them. Germline V lookup: CDR1 SGHNT, CDR2 YENEEA. The CDR3 is 15 residues long. The CDR3 nucleotides read TGTGCCAGTATAAGTACAGGAGCGAACACCGGGGAGCTGTTTTTT. It is translated as CASISTGANTGELFF.

The chain combines TRBV2 with TRBJ2-1, with TRBD2 matching over 12 bases. The V segment lost 7 bases and the J segment 7 bases; nucleotides outside the gene matches: 5. CDR3 length equals 14 residues. The germline CDR1 and CDR2 sequences are SNHLY and FYNNEI. CDR3 region: CASIPTSGSNEQFF. Written as DNA, the CDR3 is TGTGCCAGCATCCCGACTAGCGGGAGTAATGAGCAGTTCTTC.

The genes are TRBV19 and TRBJ1-2, with D possibly being TRBD1 (5 bases). The germline CDR1 and CDR2 sequences are LNHDA and SQIVND (reference sequence). CDR3 length: 14 residues. Deletions cut 2 bases from V and 5 bases from J, with 12 bases between. In nucleotides, the CDR3 is TGTGCCAGTAGTATAATTGCGGGGCTGTATGGCTACACCTTC. It yields the protein CASSIIAGLYGYTF.

DNA for the CDR3: TGTGCCAGCAGCCCCCCGGGGAGTTACTCCAGTTCACCCCTCCACTTT. It specifies CASSPPGSYSSSPLHF. The chain is built from TRBV7-9 and TRBJ1-6; D gene uncertain. V lost 5 bases and J 9 bases, leaving 20 bases between the germline ends. Germline V gene sequence: CDR1 SEHNR, CDR2 FQNEAQ (reference sequence). The CDR3 sequence is 16 residues long.

The chain links TRBV2 to TRBJ2-2; weak D call: TRBD2 (6 bases). CDR1 and CDR2 from the germline V gene are SNHLY and FYNNEI. The CDR3 is 14 residues long. Deletions cut 8 bases from V and 7 bases from J, with 17 bases between. The CDR3 is CASHWDSPHGELFF. For the CDR3, the DNA is TGTGCCAGCCACTGGGACTCCCCCCACGGGGAGCTGTTTTTT.

The rearrangement joins TRBV27 to TRBJ1-2; 7 nucleotides line up with TRBD1. Germline V gene data show CDR1 as MNHEY and CDR2 as SMNVEV (reference sequence). J lost 3 bases, V lost 3 bases, and 10 bases had no gene match. This CDR3 is 16 amino acids long. The CDR3 DNA reads as TGTGCCAGCAGTTTGGGTCAGGGGGACCCTTACTATGGCTACACCTTC. Its translation: CASSLGQGDPYYGYTF.

V and J are TRBV7-3 and TRBJ2-5, with D possibly matching TRBD2 (6 bases). With 0 bases removed from V and 5 bases from J, the gap between germline ends came to 10 bases. In germline, CDR1 is SGHTA, CDR2 FQGTGA. The CDR3 totals 14 residues. The CDR3 region is CASSLTRDSETQYF. The CDR3 DNA is TGTGCCAGCAGCTTAACAAGGGACTCGGAGACCCAGTACTTC.

V and J are TRBV4-1 and TRBJ2-7, with D possibly matching TRBD2 (8 bases). V was pared by 0 bases and J by 5 bases, with 23 bases between. Germline loops: CDR1 MGHRA, CDR2 YSYEKL. The CDR3 is made up of 18 amino acids. The CDR3 DNA reads as TGCGCCAGCAGCCAAGAAAGGGGCGAGGGGGCGGGGGGAAACGAGCAGTACTTC. Translated, it gives CASSQERGEGAGGNEQYF.

The J gene is TRBJ2-7, the V gene TRBV7-9; TRBD1 matches at 9 bases. The CDR3 length is 14 residues. V shed 5 bases, J shed 5 bases, and the junction held 7 bases outside the gene matches. Germline V gives CDR1 SEHNR, CDR2 FQNEAQ (reference sequence). This CDR3 is CASSRTGATDEQYF. The CDR3 coding sequence is TGTGCCAGCAGCCGGACAGGGGCTACCGACGAGCAGTACTTC.

This CDR3 reads CALIGGWGAGGPSMETQYF. The CDR3 region has the DNA TGTGCCCTTATCGGCGGGTGGGGAGCGGGAGGGCCCTCTATGGAGACCCAGTACTTC. The chain recombines TRBV2 with TRBJ2-5, with 10 bases lining up with TRBD2. Per germline, CDR1 SNHLY and CDR2 FYNNEI. V dropped 11 bases and J dropped 5; count of bases not matched to a gene: 26. CDR3 size: 19 residues.

The gene calls are TRBV19 and TRBJ2-3; 7 nucleotides agree with TRBD1. CDR3 length equals 14 residues. Germline-derived CDR1 and CDR2 are LNHDA and SQIVND (reference sequence). The V and J ends lost 4 bases and 10 bases, in that order; junction bases with no gene match: 11. CDR3 DNA: TGTGCCAGTAGTACAGAAAGCCGACAGGGACCGCAGTATTTT. Translated, it gives CASSTESRQGPQYF.

This chain joins TRBV11-3 and TRBJ2-2; possibly TRBD1 for D (5 bases). Germline lookup yields CDR1 SGHNT and CDR2 YENEEA. This CDR3 contains 16 residues. V lost 6 bases and J 0 bases, leaving 14 bases between the germline ends. DNA for the CDR3: TGTGCCAGCAGAACTTACCAGGGTTCGAACACCGGGGAGCTGTTTTTT. Residues: CASRTYQGSNTGELFF. Supplemented by reference TRBV11-3 and TRBJ2-2, the full variable domain reads EAGVVQSPRYKIIEKKQPVAFWCNPISGHNTLYWYLQNLGQGPELLIRYENEEAVDDSQLPKDRFSAERLKGVDSTLKIQPAELGDSAVYLCASRTYQGSNTGELFFGEGSRLTVL.

V and J are TRBV19 and TRBJ2-2; D not certain. Per the germline V gene, CDR1 is LNHDA and CDR2 is SQIVND (reference sequence). Trimming took 3 bases from V and 2 from J, leaving 7 bases between them. The CDR3 covers 14 residues. The CDR3 DNA reads TGTGCCAGTAGTATTAAAATTAACACCGGGGAGCTGTTTTTT. This sequence encodes CASSIKINTGELFF. The variable domain in full, with the rest retrieved from reference TRBV19 and TRBJ2-2, is DGGITQSPKYLFRKEGQNVTLSCEQNLNHDAMYWYRQDPGQGLRLIYYSQIVNDFQKGDIAEGYSVSREKKESFPLTVTSAQKNPTAFYLCASSIKINTGELFFGEGSRLTVL.

This clone was seen once. The V gene is TRBV6-5, the J gene TRBJ2-1; a weak D match, TRBD2 (5 bases). CDR1 and CDR2 (germline): MNHEY, SVGAGI. The CDR3 consists of 14 residues. V was shortened by 0 bases and J by 4 bases, with 7 bases between the two germline ends. In nucleotides, the CDR3 is TGTGCCAGCAGTTACTCGGGGAGTTACAATGAGCAGTTCTTC. This encodes CASSYSGSYNEQFF.